The clone carrying this T cell receptor beta chain was picked up many times. Its target is unknown. To make TCR beta libraries, researchers used iRepertoire HTBI primers and Arm-PCR of CDR3 regions. Original data processing: The identification of 62 TRBV and over eleven TRBJ segments was made across samples. One entry per CDR3 protein, called by TCRdb with MiXCR from the multiplex PCR reads. These V and J calls originate from TCRdb's pipeline instead of the authors' own analysis. The sample has about 220,000 distinct CDR3 sequences; approximately 20% are singletons. The data were obtained in a study of regulatory T cells in long-lasting Graves disease. Study-wide context: Patients newly diagnosed with Graves' had been on antithyroid drugs for under 3 months.

The germline V gene has CDR1 SEHNR and CDR2 FQNEAQ (reference sequence). This CDR3 region has 15 residues. V trimming: 3 bases; J trimming: 6 bases; junction bases outside the gene matches: 2. General study findings and limits: Patients whose Graves' disease persisted exhibited lower TCR diversity than those newly diagnosed.

Time point given: newly diagnosed GD, antithyroid drugs for less than 3 months. RNA isolated from PBMCs was used to make the TCR library. The chain uses TRBV7-9 and TRBJ2-1; TRBD2 aligns across 13 bases. The source of this sequence is a female donor with Graves disease. Sequences were derived from peripheral blood mononuclear cells (PBMCs), sampled at new diagnosis, from a patient treated with antithyroid drugs. CDR3 nucleotide sequence: TGTGCCAGCAGCTTGGGACTAGCGGGACGCAATGAGCAGTTCTTC. Protein: CASSLGLAGRNEQFF.